The TCR beta chain under discussion was sequenced for a study of blood T cells in healthy people across ages. Findings of the study overall: Diversity of TCR beta correlated strongly with naive T cell percentage. There was no known CMV status for donors, so expanded clonotype changes were possibly confounded.

CDR1 is LNHNV and CDR2 is YYDKDF in the germline V gene (reference sequence). Trimming stripped 1 base from V and 0 bases from J, with 10 bases between. CDR3 length: 15 residues. Primers used in a second PCR of about 6 to 12 cycles were a sample-barcoded 5' primer and a J-beta primer mix. TCRdb recomputed calls from the 5' RACE reads with MiXCR, one row per CDR3 protein. Among around 800,000 distinct CDR3 sequences listed, more than 25% were seen once. A note on this clonotype: Its target is not known.

Approximately 9.4 milliliters was the volume of peripheral blood drawn from each donor. With each sample, at least 5 micrograms of total RNA were extracted. The sample was also reused in another study, on T cells of mothers and their children.

The specimen was blood. This chain connects TRBV15 to TRBJ2-7; D remains ambiguous. The receptor was isolated from a boy between 5 and 17 years old in good health. The CDR3 sequence is CATSRGFMSSYEQYF. The CDR3 DNA reads as TGTGCCACCAGCAGAGGGTTTATGAGCTCCTACGAGCAGTACTTC. The full variable domain, with the rest looked up from reference TRBV15 and TRBJ2-7, is DAMVIQNPRYQVTQFGKPVTLSCSQTLNHNVMYWYQQKSSQAPKLLFHYYDKDFNNEADTPDNFQSRRPNTSFCFLDIRSPGLGDTAMYLCATSRGFMSSYEQYFGPGTRLTVT.